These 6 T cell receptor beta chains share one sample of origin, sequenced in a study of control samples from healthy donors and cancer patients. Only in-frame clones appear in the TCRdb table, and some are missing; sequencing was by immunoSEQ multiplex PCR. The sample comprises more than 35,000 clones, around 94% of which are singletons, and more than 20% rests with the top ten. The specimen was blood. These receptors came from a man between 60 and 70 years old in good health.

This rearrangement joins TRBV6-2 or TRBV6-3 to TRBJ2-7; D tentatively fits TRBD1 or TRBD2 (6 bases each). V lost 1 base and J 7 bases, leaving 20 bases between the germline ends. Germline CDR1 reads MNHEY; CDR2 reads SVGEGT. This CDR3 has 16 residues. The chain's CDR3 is CASSYFGGPGEWEQYF. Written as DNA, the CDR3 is TGTGCCAGCAGTTACTTTGGAGGGCCAGGGGAGTGGGAGCAGTACTTC.

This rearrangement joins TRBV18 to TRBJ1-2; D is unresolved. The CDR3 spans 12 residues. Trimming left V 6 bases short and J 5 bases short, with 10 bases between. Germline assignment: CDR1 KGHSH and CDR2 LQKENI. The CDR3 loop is CASSQAPYGYTF. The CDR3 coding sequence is TGTGCCAGCTCGCAGGCACCGTATGGCTACACCTTC. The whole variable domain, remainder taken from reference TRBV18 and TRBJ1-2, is NAGVMQNPRHLVRRRGQEARLRCSPMKGHSHVYWYRQLPEEGLKFMVYLQKENIIDESGMPKERFSAEFPKEGPSILRIQQVVRGDSAAYFCASSQAPYGYTFGSGTRLTVV.

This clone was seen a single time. CDR3 in amino acids: CASSLRGGREYEQYF. CDR3 DNA sequence: TGTGCCAGCAGCTTAAGAGGCGGGAGGGAATACGAGCAGTACTTC. The chain combines TRBV7-3 with TRBJ2-7; 9 nucleotides line up with TRBD2. Per the germline V gene, CDR1 is SGHTA and CDR2 is FQGTGA. This CDR3 is 15 amino acids long. V lost 1 base, J lost 4 bases, and 5 bases stayed unmatched. The full variable domain, rest sourced from reference TRBV7-3 and TRBJ2-7, is GAGVSQTPSNKVTEKGKYVELRCDPISGHTALYWYRQSLGQGPEFLIYFQGTGAADDSGLPNDRFFAVRPEGSVSTLKIQRTERGDSAVYLCASSLRGGREYEQYFGPGTRLTVT.

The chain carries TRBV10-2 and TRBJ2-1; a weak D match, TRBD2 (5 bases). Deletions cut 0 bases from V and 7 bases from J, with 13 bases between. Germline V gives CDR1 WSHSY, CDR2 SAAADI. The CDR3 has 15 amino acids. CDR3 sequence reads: CASSESRGLGNEQFF. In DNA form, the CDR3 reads TGCGCCAGCAGTGAGTCGAGAGGGCTCGGAAATGAGCAGTTCTTC.

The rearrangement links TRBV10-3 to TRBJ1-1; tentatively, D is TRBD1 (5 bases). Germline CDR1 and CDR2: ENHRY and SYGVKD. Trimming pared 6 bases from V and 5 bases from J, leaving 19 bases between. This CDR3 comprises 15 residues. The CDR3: CAISPGTSLTTEAFF. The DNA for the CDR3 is TGTGCCATCAGCCCAGGGACCTCCTTAACAACTGAAGCTTTCTTT.

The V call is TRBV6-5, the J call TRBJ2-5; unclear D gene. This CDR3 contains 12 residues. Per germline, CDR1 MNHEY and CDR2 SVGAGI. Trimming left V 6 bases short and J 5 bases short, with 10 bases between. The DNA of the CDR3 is TGTGCCAGCAGCTTGAGCCGGGAGACCCAGTACTTC. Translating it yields CASSLSRETQYF.